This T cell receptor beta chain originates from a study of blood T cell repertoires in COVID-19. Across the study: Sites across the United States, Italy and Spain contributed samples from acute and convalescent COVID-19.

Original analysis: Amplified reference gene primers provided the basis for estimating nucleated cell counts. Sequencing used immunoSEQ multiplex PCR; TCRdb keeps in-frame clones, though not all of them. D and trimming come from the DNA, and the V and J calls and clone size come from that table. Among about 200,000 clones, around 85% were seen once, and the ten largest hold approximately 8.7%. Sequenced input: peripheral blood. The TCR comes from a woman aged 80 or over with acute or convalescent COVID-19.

This chain's CDR3 is CASSPYGQGAEAFF. The CDR3 DNA sequence: TGTGCCAGTAGCCCGTACGGACAGGGCGCTGAAGCTTTCTTT. The V and J genes are TRBV19 and TRBJ1-1, with TRBD1 matching over 8 bases. V gave up 6 bases and J gave up 6 bases; unmatched junction bases: 9. Germline-derived CDR1 and CDR2 are LNHDA and SQIVND (reference sequence). The CDR3 loop spans 14 amino acids. Full variable domain (rest looked up from reference TRBV19 and TRBJ1-1): DGGITQSPKYLFRKEGQNVTLSCEQNLNHDAMYWYRQDPGQGLRLIYYSQIVNDFQKGDIAEGYSVSREKKESFPLTVTSAQKNPTAFYLCASSPYGQGAEAFFGQGTRLTVV.